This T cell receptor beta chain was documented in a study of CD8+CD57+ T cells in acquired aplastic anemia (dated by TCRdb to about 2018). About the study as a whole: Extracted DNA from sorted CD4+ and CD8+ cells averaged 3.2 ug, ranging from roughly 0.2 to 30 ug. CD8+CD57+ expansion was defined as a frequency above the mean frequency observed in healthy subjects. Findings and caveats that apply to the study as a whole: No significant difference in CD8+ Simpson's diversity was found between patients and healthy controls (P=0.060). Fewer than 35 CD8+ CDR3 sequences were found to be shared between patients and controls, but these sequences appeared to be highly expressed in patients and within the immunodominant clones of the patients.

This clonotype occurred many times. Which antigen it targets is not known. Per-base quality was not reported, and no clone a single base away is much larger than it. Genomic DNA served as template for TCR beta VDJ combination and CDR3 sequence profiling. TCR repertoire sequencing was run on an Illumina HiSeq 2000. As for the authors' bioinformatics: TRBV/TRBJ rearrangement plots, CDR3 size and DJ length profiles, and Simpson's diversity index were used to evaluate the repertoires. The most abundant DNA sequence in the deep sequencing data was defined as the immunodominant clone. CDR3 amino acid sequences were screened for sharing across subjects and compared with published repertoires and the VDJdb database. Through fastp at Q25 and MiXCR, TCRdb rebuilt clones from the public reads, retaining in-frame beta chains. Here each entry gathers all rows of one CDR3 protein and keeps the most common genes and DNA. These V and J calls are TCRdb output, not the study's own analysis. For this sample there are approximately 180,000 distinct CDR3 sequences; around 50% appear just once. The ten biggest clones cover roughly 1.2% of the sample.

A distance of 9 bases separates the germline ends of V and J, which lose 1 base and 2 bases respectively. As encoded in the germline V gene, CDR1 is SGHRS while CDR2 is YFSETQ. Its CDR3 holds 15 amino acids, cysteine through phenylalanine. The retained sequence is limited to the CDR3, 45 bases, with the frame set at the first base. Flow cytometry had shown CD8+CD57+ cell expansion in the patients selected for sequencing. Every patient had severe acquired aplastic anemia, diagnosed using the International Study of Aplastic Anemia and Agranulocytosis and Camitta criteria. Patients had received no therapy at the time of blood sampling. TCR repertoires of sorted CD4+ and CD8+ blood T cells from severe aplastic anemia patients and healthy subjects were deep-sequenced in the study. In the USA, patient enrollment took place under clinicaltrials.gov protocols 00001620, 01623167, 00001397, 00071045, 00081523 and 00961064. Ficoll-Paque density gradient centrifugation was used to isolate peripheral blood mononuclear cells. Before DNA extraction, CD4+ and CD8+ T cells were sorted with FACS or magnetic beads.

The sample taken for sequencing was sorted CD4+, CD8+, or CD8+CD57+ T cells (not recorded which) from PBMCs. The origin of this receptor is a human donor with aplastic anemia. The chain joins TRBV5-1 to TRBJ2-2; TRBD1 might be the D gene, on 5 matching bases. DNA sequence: TGCGCCAGCAGCTTGTTTGGGGCAAACACCGGGGAGCTGTTTTTT. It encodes CASSLFGANTGELFF.